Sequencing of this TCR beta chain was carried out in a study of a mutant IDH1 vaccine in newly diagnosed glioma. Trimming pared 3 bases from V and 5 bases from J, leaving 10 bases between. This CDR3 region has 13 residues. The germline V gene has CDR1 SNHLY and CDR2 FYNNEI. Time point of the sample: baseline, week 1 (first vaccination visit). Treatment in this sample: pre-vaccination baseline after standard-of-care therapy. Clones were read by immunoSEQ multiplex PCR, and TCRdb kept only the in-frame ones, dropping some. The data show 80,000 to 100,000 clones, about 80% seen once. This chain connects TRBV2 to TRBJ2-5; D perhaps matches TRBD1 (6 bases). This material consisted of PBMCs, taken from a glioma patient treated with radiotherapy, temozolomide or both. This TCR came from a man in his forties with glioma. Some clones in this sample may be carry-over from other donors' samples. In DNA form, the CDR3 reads TGTGCCAGCAGTGACCTGAGGGGGGAGACCCAGTACTTC. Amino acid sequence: CASSDLRGETQYF.